This is a list of T cell receptor beta chains from one sample in a study of response to subunit inactivated influenza vaccine. MiXCR was run by TCRdb on the RT-PCR reads, yielding one entry per CDR3 protein. The top ten hold 26% of the sample, which has around 200,000 distinct CDR3 sequences, about an eighth seen once. Sequenced here: CD8+ T cells sorted from PBMCs, sampled roughly 5 days after vaccination. The receptors derive from a man between 50 and 59 years old who received an inactivated influenza vaccine. CDR3s include the opening cysteine and the closing phenylalanine or tryptophan. Some rows have no size entry. The others give once, few or many, or a class for an expanded clone.

cdr3_aa	j_call	v_call	clone_size
CASSLKLGTSSSQFF	TRBJ2-1	TRBV27	few
CASSGGDRGYNEQFF	TRBJ2-1	TRBV5-5	NA
CASRGGTSGYEQYF	TRBJ2-7	TRBV7-9	few
CSVEDLLNYGYTF	TRBJ1-2	TRBV29-1	few
CASSQVAGGSYEQYF	TRBJ2-7	TRBV4-1	few
CASSLGTSNYGYTF	TRBJ1-2	TRBV5-6	few
CASSKDSSNTEAFF	TRBJ1-1	TRBV7-2	NA
CASSQDWTDTQYF	TRBJ2-3	TRBV4-3	NA
CATGTMNTEAFF	TRBJ1-1	TRBV10-3	NA
CASSLAKGESYEQYF	TRBJ2-7	TRBV7-6	few
CASSLAQGTERPDTQYF	TRBJ2-3	TRBV11-1	few
CATGVDSYEQYF	TRBJ2-7	TRBV27	NA
CATSGLAGEKTQYF	TRBJ2-5	TRBV15	NA
CSATGQRNEQFF	TRBJ2-1	TRBV20-1	few
CASSRDRAGTDTQYF	TRBJ2-3	TRBV28	many
CATSNPPTGTLDEQYF	TRBJ2-7	TRBV15	few
CSARVLARNEQFF	TRBJ2-1	TRBV20-1	few
CASSLLQGSDTQYF	TRBJ2-3	TRBV5-1	NA
CASSSGSVPTYEQYF	TRBJ2-7	TRBV11-1	NA
CASSLVGAVRGYGYTF	TRBJ1-2	TRBV5-1	NA
CASSYSNGNTIYF	TRBJ1-3	TRBV6-5	many
CASSLDPRASSYEQYF	TRBJ2-7	TRBV5-1	few
CASSFPASGTWRNEQFF	TRBJ2-1	TRBV28	many
CASSSGGGSTDTQYF	TRBJ2-3	TRBV5-1	few
CASSYRTGASTDTQYF	TRBJ2-3	TRBV12-3/TRBV12-4	many
CASSYGTGGGYGYTF	TRBJ1-2	TRBV6-5	few
CATSESTDGSTGELFF	TRBJ2-2	TRBV24-1	few
CASSGDPDRGPDTQYF	TRBJ2-3	TRBV7-8	few